This T cell receptor (beta chain) is from a study of blood T cell repertoires in COVID-19 (dated by TCRdb to 2018 to 2021). With respect to the entire study: Collaborator samples came from the United States, Italy and Spain and covered acute and convalescent phases of COVID-19. The prospective study material was composed of cDNA or gDNA derived from T cells, B-cell-depleted T cells, or PBMCs. Samples came from the ongoing ImmuneRACE study (first 160 participants) plus 1,254 subjects from 6 global collaborators. The dataset comprised deeply sampled blood TCRbeta repertoires from subjects exposed to, actively infected with, or recovered from COVID-19. Sample metadata almost always included a de-identified subject ID, COVID-19 status, age in years and sex. Where available, HLA class I and class II types were obtained from metadata supplied by the sample provider rather than from assay-based typing. The repertoires were made available in a free public database intended to serve as a resource for research on the immune response to SARS-CoV-2. Paper-wide results and their limitations: The quantity of clinical and demographic metadata differed by source and by participant and was supplied without curation.

Per the germline V gene, MGHRA is the CDR1 and YSYEKL is the CDR2. Trimming removed 1 base from V and 0 bases from J, leaving 7 bases between the germline ends. The cysteine opens and the phenylalanine closes a CDR3 of 15 amino acids. The entry retains the CDR3 DNA only, 45 bases that are in frame from base 1. As regards this clone: What antigen it recognizes has not been identified. Within one base of it there is no much larger clone, and no base qualities were kept.

The collaborating institutions used their own protocols to collect whole blood in K2EDTA tubes. Collaborator samples were shipped for TCRbeta analysis as frozen whole blood, isolated PBMCs, or DNA extracted from either sample type. TCRbeta CDR3 regions were amplified from genomic DNA by means of the immunoSEQ Assay, a bias-controlled multiplex PCR. Per the authors' processing: The number of nucleated cells in each sample was estimated from the amplification of reference gene primers within the assay. Sequence reads were collapsed and filtered to measure the absolute abundance of every unique TCRbeta CDR3 rearrangement. For each sample, productive Simpson clonality was calculated as the square root of Simpson's diversity index across productive rearrangements. Imported from immuneACCESS, the table was reduced by TCRdb to in-frame sequences with V and J called. These copies leave out some clones; in studies compared against another copy, an unresolved V gene accounts for under half, and the cause of the remainder is not known. V and J calls and clone size are those listed in that table; D and trimming were worked out from the DNA. This sample gives around 120,000 clones in total; about 87% of them show up just once. The ten biggest clones cover 25% to 35% of the sample.

The rearranged chain carries TRBV4-1 and TRBJ2-1; no D segment can be confidently identified. Input material: peripheral blood. The receptor was derived from a woman in her seventies with acute or convalescent COVID-19. The DNA reads as follows: TGCGCCAGCAGCCAAGGTGCGTACTCCTACAATGAGCAGTTCTTC. Its protein is CASSQGAYSYNEQFF.